A selection of T cell receptor beta chains follows, all from one sample in a study of low-dose radiotherapy and immunotherapy resistance in tumors. TCRdb re-called the reads through MiXCR, storing one row per CDR3 protein. The sample includes under 90,000 distinct CDR3 sequences, 15% to 20% of them seen just once. Sequenced material: PBMCs, taken before treatment. The receptors stem from a male donor with prostate cancer. Both conserved end residues are part of each CDR3. Each record gives: V gene, J gene, CDR3 protein.

v_call: TRBV20-1
j_call: TRBJ1-5
cdr3_aa: CSARDRYNQPQHF

v_call: TRBV30
j_call: TRBJ1-1
cdr3_aa: CAWSVRGNTEAFF

v_call: TRBV5-1
j_call: TRBJ1-2
cdr3_aa: CASSPEQGPSYGYTF

v_call: TRBV11-2
j_call: TRBJ2-3
cdr3_aa: CASSLHGQGAGTDTQYF

v_call: TRBV30
j_call: TRBJ2-6
cdr3_aa: CAWMGPAGANVLTF

v_call: TRBV29-1
j_call: TRBJ2-5
cdr3_aa: CSAEVQRETQYF

v_call: TRBV7-2
j_call: TRBJ1-4
cdr3_aa: CASSFSGDSGEKLFF

v_call: TRBV20-1
j_call: TRBJ2-2
cdr3_aa: CSASGPGQANTGELFF

v_call: TRBV28
j_call: TRBJ2-2
cdr3_aa: CASSNFGEGTKGPRWRPGELFF

v_call: TRBV14
j_call: TRBJ2-2
cdr3_aa: CVWADNTGELFFF

v_call: TRBV9
j_call: TRBJ2-2
cdr3_aa: CASSDSASGTPHGELFF

v_call: TRBV6-5
j_call: TRBJ2-2
cdr3_aa: CASSELSGGSPGSCFF

v_call: TRBV7-8
j_call: TRBJ2-7
cdr3_aa: CASTYFRGEQYF

v_call: TRBV20-1
j_call: TRBJ1-2
cdr3_aa: CSARTGGSGYTF

v_call: TRBV7-6
j_call: TRBJ1-5
cdr3_aa: CASSLRQGRGQPQHF

v_call: TRBV20-1
j_call: TRBJ2-5
cdr3_aa: CSARDGGTPRETQYF

v_call: TRBV20-1
j_call: TRBJ1-1
cdr3_aa: CSARDRGAGRTEAFF

v_call: TRBV3-1
j_call: TRBJ2-7
cdr3_aa: CASSQGTGDEQYF

v_call: TRBV4-1
j_call: TRBJ1-3
cdr3_aa: CASSLGGFGGNTIYF

v_call: TRBV5-1
j_call: TRBJ1-1
cdr3_aa: CASSMDRGLGEAFF

v_call: TRBV5-1
j_call: TRBJ1-1
cdr3_aa: CASGPGIDTEAFF

v_call: TRBV15
j_call: TRBJ1-4
cdr3_aa: CATSRDPGEKLFF

v_call: TRBV3-1
j_call: TRBJ2-3
cdr3_aa: CASSQGLAGAGGDTQYF

v_call: TRBV5-1
j_call: TRBJ2-3
cdr3_aa: CASSEGLSPDTQYF

v_call: TRBV13
j_call: TRBJ1-2
cdr3_aa: CASSSSETGKYGYTF